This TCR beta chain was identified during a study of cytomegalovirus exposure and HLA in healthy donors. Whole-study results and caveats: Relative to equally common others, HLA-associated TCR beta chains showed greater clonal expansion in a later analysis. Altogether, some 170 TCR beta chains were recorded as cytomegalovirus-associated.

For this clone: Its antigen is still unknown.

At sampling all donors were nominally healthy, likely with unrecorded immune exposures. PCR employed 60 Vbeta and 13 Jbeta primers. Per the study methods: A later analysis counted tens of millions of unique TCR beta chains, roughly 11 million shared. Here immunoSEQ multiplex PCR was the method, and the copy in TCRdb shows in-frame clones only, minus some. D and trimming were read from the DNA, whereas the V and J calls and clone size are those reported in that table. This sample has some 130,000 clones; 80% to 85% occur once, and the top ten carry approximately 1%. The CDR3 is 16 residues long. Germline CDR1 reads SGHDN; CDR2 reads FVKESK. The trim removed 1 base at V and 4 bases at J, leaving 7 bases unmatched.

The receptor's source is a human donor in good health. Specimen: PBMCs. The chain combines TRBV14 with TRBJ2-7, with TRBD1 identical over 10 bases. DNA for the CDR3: TGTGCCAGCAGCCAAGGCACGGGACAGGGGTCGTACGAGCAGTACTTC. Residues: CASSQGTGQGSYEQYF.